This TCR beta chain stems from a study of T cell responses to AZD1222 COVID-19 vaccine. Study results and caveats: Close to half of spike-specific TCRs reportedly recognize unmutated variant regions.

The length of the CDR3 is 12 residues. In germline, CDR1 is SGHNT, CDR2 YENEEA. Trimming shortened V by 0 bases and J by 9 bases, and 6 bases separated the two germline ends. Points on this clone: What it binds is unknown.

Profiling relied on immunoSEQ multiplex PCR, and the TCRdb table lists in-frame clones only, not all of them. The sample carries 200,000 or so clones, about 94% recorded once. The sequencing here drew on peripheral blood, taken on day 0 of AZD1222 vaccination. This chain uses TRBV11-3 with TRBJ2-1, with D maybe TRBD2 (6 bases). The sequence came from an adult in good health. CDR3 DNA sequence: TGTGCCAGCAGCTTAGAGGGAGGTGAGCAGTTCTTC. Translation gives CASSLEGGEQFF. Full variable domain (rest looked up from reference TRBV11-3 and TRBJ2-1): EAGVVQSPRYKIIEKKQPVAFWCNPISGHNTLYWYLQNLGQGPELLIRYENEEAVDDSQLPKDRFSAERLKGVDSTLKIQPAELGDSAVYLCASSLEGGEQFFGPGTRLTVL.